This section outlines one TCR beta chain sequence together with its context. The entry originates in a study of blood T cell repertoires in COVID-19. Study summary: Italy, Spain and the United States were the sources of the convalescent and acute COVID-19 samples. T cells, B-cell-depleted T cells, or PBMCs supplied cDNA or gDNA.

How the authors handled the data: Cell counts per sample came from amplifying reference gene primers. Repertoires were generated with immunoSEQ multiplex PCR, while TCRdb's copy carries only in-frame clones and drops some. V and J calls and clone size are given by that table; D and trimming were obtained from the DNA. The sample carries approximately 50,000 clones, roughly 88% recorded once. After removal of 4 bases from V and 3 bases from J, the junction contained 2 bases not matched to a gene. The CDR3 consists of 13 residues. Germline V gene sequence: CDR1 KGHSY, CDR2 FQNENV. The sample was peripheral blood. The sequence came from a human donor in a cohort sampled during active COVID-19. This rearrangement joins TRBV16 to TRBJ1-2; 7 bases are shared with TRBD1. CDR3 residues: CASSPGQDYGYTF. For the CDR3, the DNA is TGTGCCAGCAGCCCCGGACAGGACTATGGCTACACCTTC.